Listed here are 11 T cell receptor beta chains from one sample, sequenced in a study of chemoradiotherapy in HPV16-positive cancers. Here immunoSEQ multiplex PCR was the method, and the copy in TCRdb shows in-frame clones only, minus some. The sample carries 15,000 to 20,000 clones, roughly 90% recorded once. The input for sequencing was blood, taken from a patient who underwent chemoradiotherapy. These receptors were taken from a human donor with HPV-associated anogenital cancer.

The chain is built from TRBV18 and TRBJ1-3; 10 bases line up with TRBD1. The V and J ends lost 6 bases and 0 bases, in that order; junction bases with no gene match: 11. Germline lookup yields CDR1 KGHSH and CDR2 LQKENI. This CDR3 has 18 residues. The CDR3 sequence: CASSAGQGTPYSGNTIYF. For the CDR3, the DNA is TGTGCCAGCTCTGCGGGACAGGGGACTCCCTACTCTGGAAACACCATATATTTT.

This chain links TRBV5-1 with TRBJ1-1; possible D gene TRBD1, 6 bases. This CDR3 region has 14 residues. Trimming cost V 4 bases and J 6 bases, with 16 bases left between them. Germline CDR1 and CDR2: SGHRS and YFSETQ. The CDR3 loop reads CASSVETGRSEAFF. DNA for the CDR3: TGCGCCAGCAGCGTGGAGACAGGACGGTCTGAAGCTTTCTTT.

The J gene is TRBJ2-1, the V gene TRBV5-1, with 8 bases aligning to TRBD2. Unmatched junction bases numbered 8, after V lost 4 bases and J lost 2 bases. Germline CDR1 SGHRS, CDR2 YFSETQ. The CDR3 loop spans 16 amino acids. The CDR3 reads CASSPSSGGAYNEQFF. Here the CDR3 DNA reads TGCGCCAGCAGCCCCAGTTCCGGGGGGGCCTACAATGAGCAGTTCTTC. Looking up the rest from reference TRBV5-1 and TRBJ2-1 gives the full variable domain: KAGVTQTPRYLIKTRGQQVTLSCSPISGHRSVSWYQQTPGQGLQFLFEYFSETQRNKGNFPGRFSGRQFSNSRSEMNVSTLELGDSALYLCASSPSSGGAYNEQFFGPGTRLTVL.

The chain is built from TRBV11-3 and TRBJ2-2, with D hard to call. Trimming left V 1 base short and J 1 base short, with 4 bases between. Germline V gene data show CDR1 as SGHNT and CDR2 as YENEEA. The CDR3 has 14 amino acids. Here the CDR3 reads CASSLGQNTGELFF. CDR3 nucleotides: TGTGCCAGCAGCTTAGGGCAGAACACCGGGGAGCTGTTTTTT. Full variable domain (rest looked up from reference TRBV11-3 and TRBJ2-2): EAGVVQSPRYKIIEKKQPVAFWCNPISGHNTLYWYLQNLGQGPELLIRYENEEAVDDSQLPKDRFSAERLKGVDSTLKIQPAELGDSAVYLCASSLGQNTGELFFGEGSRLTVL.

The rearrangement uses TRBV10-1 and TRBJ2-3, with TRBD2 matching 10 bases. V shed 4 bases and J 5 bases; nucleotides not matched to a gene: 9. CDR1 is WNHNN, CDR2 SYGVQD, per germline (reference sequence). This CDR3 region has 16 residues. CDR3 region: CASSGERGGLGDTQYF. CDR3 nucleotides: TGCGCCAGCAGTGGGGAGCGGGGGGGCTTGGGAGATACGCAGTATTTT.

This clone showed up just a few times. The chain has TRBV4-1 and TRBJ1-6, with D possibly being TRBD1 (5 bases). CDR3 length: 15 amino acids. V gave up 4 bases and J gave up 5 bases, with 12 bases separating them. The germline V gene encodes CDR1 MGHRA and CDR2 YSYEKL. CDR3 sequence reads: CASSPGTAHNSPLHF. The CDR3, as DNA: TGCGCCAGCAGCCCCGGGACTGCGCATAATTCACCCCTCCACTTT.

The V call is TRBV11-3, the J call TRBJ2-2, with D uncertain. Germline CDR1 SGHNT, CDR2 YENEEA. Trimming cost V 0 bases and J 7 bases, with 12 bases left between them. The CDR3 has 15 amino acids. The CDR3 region is CASSLDLTVVGELFF. For the CDR3, the DNA is TGTGCCAGCAGCTTAGATTTAACTGTCGTCGGGGAGCTGTTTTTT.

The chain couples TRBV5-6 to TRBJ2-1; no clear D gene. Looked up from germline, CDR1 is SGHDT and CDR2 is YYEEEE. The CDR3 is 12 amino acids. Trimming left V 2 bases short and J 7 bases short, with 7 bases between. CDR3 residues: CASSFGRNEQFF. The CDR3 region has the DNA TGTGCCAGCAGCTTTGGTAGGAATGAGCAGTTCTTC.

This rearrangement joins TRBV10-3 to TRBJ2-3; D ambiguous. This CDR3 is 16 amino acids long. The V end lost 2 bases, the J end lost 0 bases, and 12 bases lay between the germline ends. Germline assignment: CDR1 ENHRY and CDR2 SYGVKD. The chain's CDR3 is CAISEPYRESTDTQYF. CDR3 sequence (DNA): TGTGCCATCAGTGAGCCCTACAGAGAAAGCACAGATACGCAGTATTTT.

V and J are TRBV5-6 and TRBJ1-2; TRBD1 matches at 7 bases. This CDR3 is built from 15 residues. Germline lookup yields CDR1 SGHDT and CDR2 YYEEEE. The J segment lost 3 bases and the V segment lost 4 bases, leaving 9 bases of the junction unmatched. CDR3 DNA sequence: TGTGCCAGCAGCCGGGGGTCCAGGGGGGACTATGGCTACACCTTC. Its protein is CASSRGSRGDYGYTF.

A remark on this clone: A read error may account for a junction end that differs from germline. This chain connects TRBV5-1 to TRBJ2-2, with 9 bases aligning to TRBD1. The CDR3 contains 15 residues. From germline, CDR1 is SGHRS and CDR2 YFSETQ. For the CDR3, the DNA is TGCGCCAGCAGCCAACAGGGGGCGAAAACCGGGGAGCTGTTTTTT. It specifies CASSQQGAKTGELFF.